The present T cell receptor (beta chain) was sequenced within a study of CD8 T cells in ankylosing spondylitis. V gave up 5 bases and J gave up 8 bases, with 19 bases separating them. This CDR3 region has 14 residues. In germline, CDR1 is DFQATT, CDR2 SNEGSKA (reference sequence). In regard to this clonotype: Its specificity is not known.

The study, taken as a whole, reports: Several highly homologous variants made up a TCR beta motif, and this motif appeared characteristic of ankylosing spondylitis blood. With a CD8+ phenotype, disease-linked clones were relatively rare in peripheral blood. Prior literature has documented some motif variants in synovial fluid and blood from reactive arthritis.

For TCR beta, libraries came from quantitative 5'-RACE with molecular barcodes. TCRdb redid the calling of the 5' RACE reads with MiXCR, one entry per CDR3 protein. Found here are more than 150,000 distinct CDR3 sequences, roughly 20% of them singletons; the top ten hold about 4.3%. Sequencing was done on a sample of blood, either unsorted or a sorted T cell fraction (not recorded which). The source is a male donor under 30 with ankylosing spondylitis or in good health (not recorded which). The chain couples TRBV20-1 to TRBJ2-1; TRBD2 is a possible D gene (6 bases). The DNA of the CDR3 is TGCAGTGCTGTGATAACGGGAGTTATGGATGAGCAGTTCTTC. Its protein product is CSAVITGVMDEQFF.